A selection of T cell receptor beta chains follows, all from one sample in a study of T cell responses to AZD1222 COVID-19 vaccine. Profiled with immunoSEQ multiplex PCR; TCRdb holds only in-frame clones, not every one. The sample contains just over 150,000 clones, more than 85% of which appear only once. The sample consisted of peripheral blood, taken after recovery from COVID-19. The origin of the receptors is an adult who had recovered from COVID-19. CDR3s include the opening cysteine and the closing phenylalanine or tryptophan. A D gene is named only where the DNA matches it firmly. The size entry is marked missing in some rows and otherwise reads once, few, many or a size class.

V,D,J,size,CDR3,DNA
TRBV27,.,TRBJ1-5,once,CASSLIQGNNQPQHF,TGTGCCAGCAGTTTAATTCAGGGTAACAATCAGCCCCAGCATTTT
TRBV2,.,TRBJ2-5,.,CASSDSGQETQYF,TGTGCCAGCAGCGATTCGGGGCAAGAGACCCAGTACTTC
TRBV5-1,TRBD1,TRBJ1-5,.,CASSETGNHQPQHF,TGCGCCAGCAGCGAGACAGGGAACCATCAGCCCCAGCATTTT
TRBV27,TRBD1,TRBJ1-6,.,CASSWNPGQGNSPLHF,TGTGCCAGCAGTTGGAACCCGGGACAGGGCAATTCACCCCTCCACTTT
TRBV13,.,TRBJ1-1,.,CASSLEGDSTEAFF,TGTGCCAGCAGCTTAGAAGGGGACTCCACTGAAGCTTTCTTT
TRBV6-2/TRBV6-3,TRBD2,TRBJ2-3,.,CASSYETSGRRTDTQYF,TGTGCCAGCAGTTACGAGACTAGCGGGAGGAGGACAGATACGCAGTATTTT
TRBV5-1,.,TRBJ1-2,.,CASSRGTDYGYTF,TGCGCCAGCAGCCGCGGGACCGACTATGGCTACACCTTC
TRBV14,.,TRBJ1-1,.,CASSQDWWSGSTEAFF,TGTGCCAGCAGCCAAGATTGGTGGTCTGGGAGCACTGAAGCTTTCTTT
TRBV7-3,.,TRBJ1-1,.,CASSPTLGSFNTEAFF,TGTGCCAGCAGCCCCACTCTAGGATCCTTCAACACTGAAGCTTTCTTT
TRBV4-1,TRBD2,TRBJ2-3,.,CASSQVITSDYTDTQYF,TGCGCCAGCAGCCAAGTTATAACTAGCGACTACACAGATACGCAGTATTTT
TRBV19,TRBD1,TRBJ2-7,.,CASSRQGAYEQYF,TGTGCCAGTAGTCGACAGGGCGCCTACGAGCAGTACTTC
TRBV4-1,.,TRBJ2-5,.,CASSQGKGETQYF,TGCGCCAGCAGCCAGGGGAAAGGGGAGACCCAGTACTTC
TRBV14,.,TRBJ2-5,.,CASSLEASAGTQYF,TGTGCCAGCAGCCTCGAAGCAAGTGCAGGGACCCAGTACTTC
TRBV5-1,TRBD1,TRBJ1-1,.,CASSDRQGATEAFF,TGCGCCAGCAGCGACCGACAGGGCGCCACTGAAGCTTTCTTT
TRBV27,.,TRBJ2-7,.,CASSFPGRVQYF,TGTGCCAGCAGTTTCCCGGGGCGGGTGCAGTACTTC
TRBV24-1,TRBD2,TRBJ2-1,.,CATSDSFGLADNEQFF,TGTGCCACCAGTGATTCATTCGGACTAGCGGACAATGAGCAGTTCTTC
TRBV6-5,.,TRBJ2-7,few,CASSSSGPWEQYF,.
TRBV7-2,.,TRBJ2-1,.,CASSAGVIAAYNEQFF,TGTGCCAGCAGCGCTGGCGTGATTGCTGCCTACAATGAGCAGTTCTTC
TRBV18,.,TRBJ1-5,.,CASSLGDGQPQHF,TGTGCCAGCTCACTGGGGGATGGTCAGCCCCAGCATTTT
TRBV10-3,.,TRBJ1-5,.,CAISAGVSNQPQHF,TGTGCCATCAGTGCAGGGGTTAGCAATCAGCCCCAGCATTTT
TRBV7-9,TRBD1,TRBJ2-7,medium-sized,CASSPGTVSMGVRHEQYF,TGTGCCAGCAGCCCCGGGACAGTTAGTATGGGAGTACGCCACGAGCAGTACTTC
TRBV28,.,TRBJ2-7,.,CASSLPPYEQYF,TGTGCCAGCAGTTTACCCCCCTACGAGCAGTACTTC
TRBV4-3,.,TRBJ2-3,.,CASSQLSGTDTQYF,TGCGCCAGCAGCCAACTGAGTGGCACAGATACGCAGTATTTT
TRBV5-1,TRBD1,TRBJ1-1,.,CASSLEDRGGTEAFF,TGCGCCAGCAGCTTGGAGGACAGGGGTGGCACTGAAGCTTTCTTT
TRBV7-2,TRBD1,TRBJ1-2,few,CASSPQPGGQGGGYGYTF,TGTGCCAGCAGCCCTCAGCCAGGGGGACAAGGGGGAGGATATGGCTACACCTTC
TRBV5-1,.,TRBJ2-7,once,CASSVDVAYEQYF,TGCGCCAGCAGCGTGGACGTAGCCTACGAGCAGTACTTC
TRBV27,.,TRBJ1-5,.,CASSPPGGGQPQHF,TGTGCCAGCAGTCCCCCGGGGGGCGGTCAGCCCCAGCATTTT
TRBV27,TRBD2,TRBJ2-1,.,CASSSRGQRGGVNEQFF,TGTGCCAGCAGTTCCCGGGGGCAGCGGGGGGGAGTTAATGAGCAGTTCTTC
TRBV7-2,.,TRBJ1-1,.,CASSLVWGGTEAFF,TGTGCCAGCAGCTTAGTATGGGGGGGCACTGAAGCTTTCTTT
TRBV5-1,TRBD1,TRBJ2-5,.,CASSLFTGGETQYF,TGCGCCAGCAGCCTCTTCACAGGGGGAGAGACCCAGTACTTC
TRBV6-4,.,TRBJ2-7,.,CASSDFDEQYF,TGTGCCAGCAGTGATTTTGACGAGCAGTACTTC
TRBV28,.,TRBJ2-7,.,CASSGTRSYEQYF,TGTGCCAGCAGCGGGACAAGATCCTACGAGCAGTACTTC
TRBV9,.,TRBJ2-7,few,CASSVEPASKNYEQYF,TGTGCCAGCAGCGTAGAGCCAGCCAGCAAGAACTACGAGCAGTACTTC
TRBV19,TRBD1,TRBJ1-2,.,CASSTKPFGTGDGYTF,TGTGCCAGTAGTACGAAACCCTTTGGGACAGGGGACGGCTACACCTTC
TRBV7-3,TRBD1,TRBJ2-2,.,CASSRTGGTGELFF,TGTGCCAGCAGCAGGACAGGGGGGACCGGGGAGCTGTTTTTT
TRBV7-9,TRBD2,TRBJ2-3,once,CASSLGGTPTDTQYF,TGTGCCAGCAGCCTGGGGGGGACTCCCACCGATACGCAGTATTTT
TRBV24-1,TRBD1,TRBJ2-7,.,CATRDREDEQYF,TGTGCCACCAGGGACAGGGAGGACGAGCAGTACTTC
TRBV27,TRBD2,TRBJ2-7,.,CASSSKAGGVRYEQYF,TGTGCCAGCAGTTCTAAGGCGGGAGGGGTAAGGTACGAGCAGTACTTC
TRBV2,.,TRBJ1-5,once,CASSETRGQVGSNQPQHF,TGTGCCAGCAGTGAGACCCGAGGGCAGGTCGGGAGCAATCAGCCCCAGCATTTT
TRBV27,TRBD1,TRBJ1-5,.,CASKGQGNQPQHF,TGTGCCAGCAAAGGACAGGGCAATCAGCCCCAGCATTTT
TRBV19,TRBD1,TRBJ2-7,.,CASSNDRGRRNEQYF,TGTGCCAGTAGTAATGACAGGGGAAGAAGGAACGAGCAGTACTTC
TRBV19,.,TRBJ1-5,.,CASNVAGDENQPQHF,TGTGCCAGTAACGTTGCAGGGGATGAAAATCAGCCCCAGCATTTT
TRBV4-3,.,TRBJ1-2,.,CASSQELGNYGYTF,TGCGCCAGCAGCCAAGAGCTGGGTAACTATGGCTACACCTTC
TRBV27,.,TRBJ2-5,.,CASSFRGTAQYF,TGTGCCAGCAGTTTCCGAGGGACGGCCCAGTACTTC
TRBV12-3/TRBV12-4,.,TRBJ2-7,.,CASSFLGTWQYF,TGTGCCAGCAGTTTCCTGGGTACGTGGCAGTACTTC